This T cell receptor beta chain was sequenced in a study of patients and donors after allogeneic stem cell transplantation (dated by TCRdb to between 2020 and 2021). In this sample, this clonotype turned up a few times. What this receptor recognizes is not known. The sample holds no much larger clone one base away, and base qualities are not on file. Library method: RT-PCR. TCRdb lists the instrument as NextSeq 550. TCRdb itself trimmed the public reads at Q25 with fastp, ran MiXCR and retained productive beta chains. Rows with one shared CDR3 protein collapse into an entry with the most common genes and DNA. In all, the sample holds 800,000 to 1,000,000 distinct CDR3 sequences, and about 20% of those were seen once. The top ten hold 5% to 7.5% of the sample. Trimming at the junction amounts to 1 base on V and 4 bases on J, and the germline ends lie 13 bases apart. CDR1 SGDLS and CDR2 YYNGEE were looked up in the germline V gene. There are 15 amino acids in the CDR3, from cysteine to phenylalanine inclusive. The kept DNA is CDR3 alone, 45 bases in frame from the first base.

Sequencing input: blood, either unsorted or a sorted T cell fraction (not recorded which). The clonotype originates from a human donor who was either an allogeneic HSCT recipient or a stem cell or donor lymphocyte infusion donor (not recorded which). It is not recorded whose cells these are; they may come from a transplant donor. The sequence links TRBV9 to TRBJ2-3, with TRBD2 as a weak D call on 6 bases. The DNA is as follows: TGTGCCAGCAGCGTACTTTCGGGAGTTGCAGATACGCAGTATTTT. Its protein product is CASSVLSGVADTQYF.